The 2 T cell receptor beta chains reported below all come from one sample, sequenced in a study of blood T cell repertoires in COVID-19. The data were produced by immunoSEQ multiplex PCR, yet TCRdb's version contains in-frame clones alone and is incomplete. The sample carries fewer than 650,000 clones, about 88% recorded once. Sequencing was done on a sample of peripheral blood. The receptors were gathered from a woman aged 45-65 years with COVID-19, enrolled during active disease.

The chain joins TRBV29-1 to TRBJ2-1, with D possibly being TRBD2 (7 bases). Germline values: CDR1 SQVTM, CDR2 ANQGSEA. The V end was cut by 4 bases, the J end by 6 bases, with 13 bases between. This CDR3 comprises 13 residues. The CDR3 nucleotides are TGCAGCGTTGGTCGGGGGGCGATCAATGAGCAGTTCTTC. Protein product: CSVGRGAINEQFF.

The chain recombines TRBV5-5 with TRBJ1-5; 9 bases map to TRBD1. The CDR3 is 15 residues long. Germline V gene data show CDR1 as SGHKS and CDR2 as YYEKEE (reference sequence). With V trimmed by 4 bases and J by 4 bases, 6 bases remained unmatched. The CDR3 region is CASSLLTGGNQPQHF. CDR3 coding DNA: TGTGCCAGCAGCCTACTGACAGGGGGAAATCAGCCCCAGCATTTT.